The 32 T cell receptor beta chains below were found in one sample sequenced in a study of blood T cells in healthy people across ages. The use of a sample-barcoded 5' primer and a J-beta primer mix characterized a second PCR of about 7 to 12 cycles. One entry per CDR3 protein, called by TCRdb with MiXCR from the 5' RACE reads. The sample lists roughly 730,000 distinct CDR3 sequences, 56% occurring once. The sample consisted of blood. These TCRs come from a man aged 40-55 years in good health.

The CDR3: CATRMDQNNEQFF. CDR3 DNA: TGTGCCACCCGTATGGACCAAAACAATGAGCAGTTCTTC. The rearrangement links TRBV6-2 or TRBV6-3 to TRBJ2-1; D unresolved. V lost 10 bases and J 5 bases, leaving 15 bases between the germline ends. CDR3 length: 13 amino acids. The germline CDR1 and CDR2 sequences are MNHEY and SVGEGT.

This clonotype was seen a handful of times. This sequence joins TRBV15 and TRBJ2-3; D call uncertain. Germline CDR1 and CDR2: LNHNV and YYDKDF (reference sequence). The CDR3 is 13 residues long. V gave up 7 bases and J gave up 1 base, with 9 bases separating them. The chain's CDR3 is CATKIDRTDTQYF. For the CDR3, the DNA is TGTGCCACCAAAATAGATCGCACAGATACGCAGTATTTT. The full variable domain, rest sourced from reference TRBV15 and TRBJ2-3, is DAMVIQNPRYQVTQFGKPVTLSCSQTLNHNVMYWYQQKSSQAPKLLFHYYDKDFNNEADTPDNFQSRRPNTSFCFLDIRSPGLGDTAMYLCATKIDRTDTQYFGPGTRLTVL.

This clonotype was counted between two and nine times. The genes are TRBV5-6 and TRBJ2-3; 9 nucleotides match TRBD2. Trimming removed 2 bases from V and 4 bases from J; junction bases left unmatched: 5. In germline, CDR1 is SGHDT, CDR2 YYEEEE. This CDR3 spans 15 amino acids. CDR3 nucleotide sequence: TGTGCCAGCAGCTTCGTAGCGGGGGTGGCAGATACGCAGTATTTT. Protein sequence: CASSFVAGVADTQYF.

The genes are TRBV7-2 and TRBJ1-5; D uncertain. Trimming took off 5 bases at V and 1 base at J, with 6 bases between the two ends. The CDR3 extends over 13 amino acids. The germline gives CDR1 SGHTA, CDR2 FQGNSA. CDR3 amino acids: CASSPRSNQPQHF. The CDR3 DNA reads as TGTGCCAGCAGCCCCAGAAGCAATCAGCCCCAGCATTTT. The full variable domain, with the rest looked up from reference TRBV7-2 and TRBJ1-5, is GAGVSQSPSNKVTEKGKDVELRCDPISGHTALYWYRQSLGQGLEFLIYFQGNSAPDKSGLPSDRFSAERTGGSVSTLTIQRTQQEDSAVYLCASSPRSNQPQHFGDGTRLSIL.

This clonotype occurred a few times. The chain uses TRBV6-2 or TRBV6-3 and TRBJ2-7, with 10 positions matching TRBD2. Germline V CDR1 and CDR2: MNHEY, SVGEGT. V lost 7 bases and J lost 2; bases outside the gene matches: 11. The CDR3 totals 16 residues. CDR3 sequence: CASIQRQREGPYEQYF. The DNA for the CDR3 is TGTGCCAGCATCCAACGGCAGCGGGAGGGACCCTACGAGCAGTACTTC.

The CDR3 nucleotides are TGCAGTGCCGTTACTAGCGGGGGCACAGATACGCAGTATTTT. Its translation: CSAVTSGGTDTQYF. The chain carries TRBV20-1 and TRBJ2-3, with 10 nucleotides matching TRBD2. CDR3 size: 14 residues. V trimming: 6 bases; J trimming: 1 base; junction bases outside the gene matches: 4. Per the germline V gene, CDR1 is DFQATT and CDR2 is SNEGSKA (reference sequence).

The rearrangement joins TRBV4-2 to TRBJ2-4; weak D call: TRBD1 (6 bases). Trimming took 2 bases from V and 1 from J, leaving 12 bases between them. Germline V gives CDR1 LGHNA, CDR2 YNFKEQ. There are 16 residues in the CDR3. The CDR3 DNA is TGTGCCAGCAGCCAACGACTAACAGGGGCCAAAAACATTCAGTACTTC. Its protein is CASSQRLTGAKNIQYF.

The table lists this clonotype with a few counts. The V gene is TRBV6-4, the J gene TRBJ2-1, with D possibly TRBD2 on 5 matching bases. The V gene lost 5 bases and the J gene lost 9 bases, with 20 bases spanning the gap. CDR1 MRHNA and CDR2 SNTAGT come from the germline V gene. The length of the CDR3 is 15 residues. CDR3 coding DNA: TGTGCCAGCAGTTTGGACTTCCAGATTTCGGGTGAGCAGTTCTTC. Its protein product is CASSLDFQISGEQFF.

This clonotype has a handful of counts. The genes are TRBV27 and TRBJ2-7, with 9 bases identical to TRBD1. Trimming cost V 7 bases and J 4 bases; bases outside gene matches: 11. The CDR3 covers 15 residues. Germline V gene lookup returns CDR1 MNHEY and CDR2 SMNVEV (reference sequence). CDR3 coding DNA: TGTGCCAGCACTCAAGCAGGACAGGGGACTTACGAGCAGTACTTC. Its translation is CASTQAGQGTYEQYF.

The chain is built from TRBV29-1 and TRBJ1-2; D unclear. CDR1 is SQVTM and CDR2 is ANQGSEA in the germline V gene. Trimming pared 6 bases from V and 2 bases from J, leaving 13 bases between. The CDR3 is 13 residues long. The CDR3 here is CSVSSERNYGYTF. As DNA, the CDR3 is TGCAGCGTCTCCTCAGAGCGCAACTATGGCTACACCTTC.

The rearrangement joins TRBV10-3 to TRBJ2-5; 7 positions agree with TRBD1. The ends lost 4 bases at V and 13 bases at J; junction bases unmatched: 9. CDR1 ENHRY and CDR2 SYGVKD come from the germline V gene. The CDR3 covers 12 residues. The CDR3 protein is CAISALQGPSYF. The DNA of the CDR3 is TGTGCCATCAGTGCTCTACAGGGGCCCTCGTACTTC.

The chain combines TRBV20-1 with TRBJ2-5; D might be TRBD2 (5 bases). Germline CDR1 is DFQATT and CDR2 is SNEGSKA (reference sequence). The CDR3 is made up of 14 amino acids. V was clipped by 1 base and J by 7 bases, with 16 bases between them. In DNA, the CDR3 is TGCAGTGCTAGAGTAGTCGGTCTAGCAGCGACCCAGTACTTC. Translated, it gives CSARVVGLAATQYF.

This clonotype was counted only a few times. The chain recombines TRBV4-2 with TRBJ1-2, with D unclear. Germline V gene lookup returns CDR1 LGHNA and CDR2 YNFKEQ. V was trimmed by 6 bases and J by 2 bases, leaving 19 bases between them. The CDR3 is 16 amino acids. CDR3 DNA: TGTGCCAGCAGGATTGCTACAGACTCCCCCAACTATGGCTACACCTTC. Amino acids: CASRIATDSPNYGYTF.

The chain carries TRBV20-1 and TRBJ2-5; 11 bases are a match to TRBD2. The end of the DNA fits TRBJ2-7 better, so the J call may be wrong. Looked up from germline, CDR1 is DFQATT and CDR2 is SNEGSKA (reference sequence). The CDR3 has 14 amino acids. In nucleotides, the CDR3 is TGCAGTGCACTCCTAGCGGGAGGTAGGAACGAGCAGTACTTC. It translates to CSALLAGGRNEQYF.

This chain joins TRBV4-1 and TRBJ2-1; D is unclear. CDR1 and CDR2 (germline): MGHRA, YSYEKL. This CDR3 is built from 14 residues. Trimming removed 2 bases from V and 4 bases from J, with 9 bases in between. In DNA form, the CDR3 reads TGCGCCAGCAGCCAAAGATCCCCGTACAATGAGCAGTTCTTC. It codes for CASSQRSPYNEQFF.

V gene TRBV29-1 combines with J gene TRBJ1-2, with 9 bases lining up with TRBD1. CDR3 size: 13 residues. Germline-derived CDR1 and CDR2 are SQVTM and ANQGSEA. The junction had 10 bases not matched to a gene; V was cut back by 6 bases and J by 8 bases. This CDR3 reads CSVQDRGACGYTF. CDR3 nucleotides: TGCAGCGTCCAAGACAGGGGGGCTTGCGGCTACACCTTC.

This clonotype came up a few times. The chain has TRBV20-1 and TRBJ2-1; 10 bases line up with TRBD2. This CDR3 contains 15 residues. Trimming removed 3 bases from V and 10 bases from J; junction bases left unmatched: 12. Germline V gene sequence: CDR1 DFQATT, CDR2 SNEGSKA (reference sequence). The CDR3, as DNA: TGCAGTGCTAGGGGGAGCGGGGGGGGACTAGAGGAGCAGTTCTTC. This codes for CSARGSGGGLEEQFF.

This rearrangement joins TRBV5-1 to TRBJ1-2; the D gene is possibly TRBD1 (6 bases). The CDR3 has 14 amino acids. Germline V lookup: CDR1 SGHRS, CDR2 YFSETQ. V shed 4 bases and J shed 5 bases, with 15 bases lying between them. The CDR3 spells CASSPSGDGYGYTF. In DNA, the CDR3 is TGCGCCAGCAGCCCATCAGGGGATGGGTATGGCTACACCTTC.

The sample holds a few counts of this clonotype. The chain carries TRBV29-1 and TRBJ1-1; possible D gene TRBD1, 5 bases. The germline V gene has CDR1 SQVTM and CDR2 ANQGSEA. Trimming stripped 6 bases from V and 1 base from J, with 12 bases between. This CDR3 has 13 amino acids. CDR3: CSVRVGGNTEAFF. In nucleotides, the CDR3 is TGCAGCGTCAGGGTCGGGGGGAACACTGAAGCTTTCTTT.

The chain is built from TRBV28 and TRBJ1-6; weak D call: TRBD1 (5 bases). The CDR3 length is 15 residues. Germline-derived CDR1 and CDR2 are MDHEN and SYDVKM. V was pared by 6 bases and J by 6 bases, with 15 bases between. In nucleotides, the CDR3 is TGTGCCAGCAGCCCCCCCCAAGGGACTAATTCACCCCTCCACTTT. Protein: CASSPPQGTNSPLHF.

This clonotype was observed a handful of times. The chain has TRBV4-1 and TRBJ2-5; no clear D gene. The CDR3 has 16 residues. V was pared by 5 bases and J by 5 bases, with 21 bases between. Germline V gene data show CDR1 as MGHRA and CDR2 as YSYEKL. For the CDR3, the DNA is TGCGCCAGCAGCTTAGGACCCATGTTACCTGGGGAGACCCAGTACTTC. Translation gives CASSLGPMLPGETQYF.

This clonotype was counted only a few times. The rearrangement uses TRBV12-3 or TRBV12-4 and TRBJ1-1; unclear D gene. The V and J ends lost 7 bases and 0 bases respectively, with 3 bases between them. There are 11 residues in the CDR3. CDR3 sequence: CASTLNTEAFF. The CDR3 nucleotides read TGTGCCAGCACCCTGAACACTGAAGCTTTCTTT.

This clonotype has just one count. As DNA, the CDR3 is TGCAGTGCTTCGATAGGAGAGACCCAGTACTTC. It codes for CSASIGETQYF. The gene calls are TRBV20-1 and TRBJ2-5; D is unclear. The germline V and J ends were trimmed by 5 bases and 4 bases, with 8 bases remaining between them. This CDR3 spans 11 amino acids. Germline assignment: CDR1 DFQATT and CDR2 SNEGSKA (reference sequence).

The chain carries TRBV27 and TRBJ2-5; 9 bases match TRBD2. The end of the DNA is better explained by TRBJ2-7, so the J call may be wrong. This CDR3 comprises 16 residues. Looked up from germline, CDR1 is MNHEY and CDR2 is SMNVEV (reference sequence). The CDR3 sequence is CASSLLMAGGPNEQYF. CDR3 nucleotides: TGTGCCAGCAGTTTACTAATGGCGGGAGGGCCCAACGAGCAGTACTTC.

This clonotype showed up just a few times. This chain links TRBV24-1 with TRBJ1-5, with 7 bases aligning to TRBD1. V dropped 10 bases and J dropped 6; count of bases not matched to a gene: 8. Germline CDR1 is KGHDR and CDR2 is SFDVKD. This CDR3 contains 13 residues. CDR3 amino acids: CATSDRVAQPQHF. CDR3 nucleotide sequence: TGTGCCACGAGCGACAGGGTGGCTCAGCCCCAGCATTTT.

This chain connects TRBV5-1 to TRBJ2-2; the D gene is possibly TRBD1 (5 bases). The CDR3 loop spans 15 amino acids. Trimming removed 1 base at V and 5 bases at J, with 12 bases between. The germline V gene has CDR1 SGHRS and CDR2 YFSETQ. The CDR3 loop reads CASSLLGPWTGELFF. DNA for the CDR3: TGCGCCAGCAGCTTGTTGGGGCCATGGACCGGGGAGCTGTTTTTT.

CDR3 DNA: TGTGCCGCACTTAATGACAGGGGGAACTATGGCTACACCTTC. As protein: CAALNDRGNYGYTF. The chain is built from TRBV10-3 and TRBJ1-2; the match to TRBD1 covers 9 bases. The CDR3 is 14 residues long. V was clipped by 11 bases and J by 2 bases; unmatched bases: 9. Germline-derived CDR1 and CDR2 are ENHRY and SYGVKD.

Here the CDR3 reads CATSREDPGGNMETQYF. The CDR3 nucleotides read TGTGCCACCAGCAGAGAGGACCCAGGGGGCAACATGGAGACCCAGTACTTC. The chain has TRBV15 and TRBJ2-7, with 8 bases that match TRBD1. The end of the DNA aligns better with TRBJ2-5, so the J call may be wrong. The CDR3 consists of 17 residues. Germline V lookup: CDR1 LNHNV, CDR2 YYDKDF (reference sequence).

This clonotype was found a few times. This rearrangement joins TRBV3-1 to TRBJ2-4; D possibly corresponds to TRBD2 (6 bases). Germline V gene sequence: CDR1 LGHDT, CDR2 YNNKEL (reference sequence). Deletions cut 5 bases from V and 0 bases from J, with 17 bases between. The CDR3 runs to 17 residues. CDR3 protein: CASSEPPGLIAKNIQYF. The CDR3 DNA is TGTGCCAGCAGCGAACCCCCGGGACTTATAGCCAAAAACATTCAGTACTTC.

As regards this clonotype: Its ends do not fully match the called genes, so a read error is possible. The chain recombines TRBV12-3 or TRBV12-4 with TRBJ2-1, with 9 bases matching TRBD1. The CDR3 is made up of 14 amino acids. CDR3 sequence (DNA): TGTGCCGGCAGGGTGACAGGGGGAAATAGTGAGCAGTTCTTC. This gives the protein CAGRVTGGNSEQFF.

The chain has TRBV4-3 and TRBJ2-6; D is unresolved. V lost 0 bases to trimming and J lost 4 bases, with 16 bases between them. This CDR3 has 18 residues. Germline V gene lookup returns CDR1 LGHNA and CDR2 YSLEER. The CDR3 DNA is TGCGCCAGCAGCCAAGACCTCTGGTCTTCGGCCGGGGCCAACGTCCTGACTTTC. This encodes CASSQDLWSSAGANVLTF.

This clonotype turned up a few times. DNA of the CDR3: TGCAGTGCTATGCTAGCGGGAGGATCCTACGAGCAGTACTTC. It translates to CSAMLAGGSYEQYF. V is TRBV20-1 and J is TRBJ2-7; 11 nucleotides align to TRBD2. The CDR3 consists of 14 residues. After removal of 4 bases from V and 1 base from J, the junction contained 3 bases not matched to a gene. From germline, CDR1 is DFQATT and CDR2 SNEGSKA (reference sequence).